A single sample gave rise to the 25 T cell receptor beta chains below, sequenced in a study of blood T cell repertoires in COVID-19 (dated by TCRdb to 2020 to 2021). The library came from the immunoSEQ multiplex PCR assay. The clones in this table, taken by TCRdb from immuneACCESS, are in-frame only. Not every clone is retained; where verified, under half of the shortfall comes from an unresolved V gene, and the cause of the rest is unknown. In all, the sample holds 300,000 to 450,000 clones, and 85% of those were seen once. 3% to 4.5% of the sample goes to the ten largest clones. Sequenced: peripheral blood. The receptors come from a woman aged 18-29 years with acute or convalescent COVID-19.

This clone was seen only once. The J gene is TRBJ1-4, the V gene TRBV19; possibly TRBD1 for D (6 bases). V was clipped by 3 bases and J by 3 bases, with 14 bases between them. Germline lookup yields CDR1 LNHDA and CDR2 SQIVND (reference sequence). CDR3 length: 16 amino acids. The CDR3 reads CASSIPGGGPNEKLFF. In DNA, the CDR3 is TGTGCCAGTAGTATCCCCGGGGGGGGGCCTAATGAAAAACTGTTTTTT.

V and J are TRBV16 and TRBJ1-2; no reliable D call. V dropped 0 bases and J dropped 0 bases, with 11 bases sitting between them. The CDR3 contains 16 residues. Germline CDR1 KGHSY, CDR2 FQNENV. CDR3 sequence: CASSQSLTDPNYGYTF. In DNA, the CDR3 is TGTGCCAGCAGCCAATCCTTAACAGACCCTAACTATGGCTACACCTTC.

The rearrangement uses TRBV5-1 and TRBJ2-1; 8 bases map to TRBD2. With V trimmed by 0 bases and J by 4 bases, 3 bases remained unmatched. Germline CDR1 and CDR2: SGHRS and YFSETQ. The CDR3 is 15 amino acids. In DNA, the CDR3 is TGCGCCAGCAGCTTGGGCGGGGGGAATTACAATGAGCAGTTCTTC. It is translated as CASSLGGGNYNEQFF.

The CDR3 loop reads CASSVTGTNYGYTF. In nucleotides, the CDR3 is TGTGCCAGCAGCGTAACAGGGACTAACTATGGCTACACCTTC. The rearrangement links TRBV9 to TRBJ1-2; TRBD1 might be the D (6 bases). V lost 1 base, J lost 0 bases, and 7 bases lay in between. The CDR3 has 14 residues. The V gene's germline CDR1 is SGDLS and CDR2 YYNGEE.

The V and J genes are TRBV15 and TRBJ2-1, with D maybe TRBD1 (6 bases). CDR3 length: 16 residues. Trimming stripped 3 bases from V and 6 bases from J, with 18 bases between. CDR1 is LNHNV and CDR2 is YYDKDF in the germline V gene (reference sequence). Here the CDR3 DNA reads TGTGCCACCAGCAGCGACAGGTTCAAAATAGGCAATGAGCAGTTCTTC. Translating gives CATSSDRFKIGNEQFF.

The rearrangement uses TRBV4-1 and TRBJ1-5; no firm D call. CDR1 is MGHRA and CDR2 is YSYEKL in the germline V gene. V gave up 0 bases and J gave up 7 bases, with 10 bases separating them. This CDR3 has 14 residues. The CDR3 protein is CASSQDRSGQPQHF. CDR3 coding DNA: TGCGCCAGCAGCCAAGATAGGAGTGGCCAGCCCCAGCATTTT.

The chain recombines TRBV4-1 with TRBJ1-2; D call uncertain. The V end lost 2 bases, the J end lost 8 bases, and 12 bases lay between the germline ends. The CDR3 totals 13 residues. Germline-derived CDR1 and CDR2 are MGHRA and YSYEKL. The CDR3 region is CASSQHSPLGYTF. The CDR3 nucleotides read TGCGCCAGCAGCCAACACTCCCCCTTAGGCTACACCTTC.

The J gene is TRBJ2-7, the V gene TRBV6-1; TRBD1 might be the D (5 bases). The CDR3 contains 14 residues. CDR1 is MNHNS and CDR2 is SASEGT in the germline V gene. The ends were cut back, 3 bases at V and 3 bases at J, with 12 bases in the middle. The CDR3 loop reads CASSESPDSYEQYF. CDR3 coding DNA: TGTGCCAGCAGTGAGTCCCCAGACAGCTACGAGCAGTACTTC.

The J gene is TRBJ1-2, the V gene TRBV5-1; tentatively, D is TRBD1 (5 bases). The germline V and J ends were trimmed by 5 bases and 6 bases, with 14 bases remaining between them. CDR3 length: 13 residues. Germline V gives CDR1 SGHRS, CDR2 YFSETQ. CDR3 loop: CASREWGRDGYTF. CDR3 DNA sequence: TGCGCCAGCAGGGAATGGGGGAGGGATGGCTACACCTTC.

The chain links TRBV5-1 to TRBJ2-2, with 7 nucleotides matching TRBD1. The CDR3 totals 15 residues. The J segment lost 1 base and the V segment lost 3 bases, leaving 3 bases of the junction unmatched. Germline V gene lookup returns CDR1 SGHRS and CDR2 YFSETQ. CDR3 sequence reads: CASSSGQQNTGELFF. The DNA of the CDR3 is TGCGCCAGCAGCTCGGGACAGCAGAACACCGGGGAGCTGTTTTTT.

The rearrangement uses TRBV5-6 and TRBJ1-2; a weak D match, TRBD1 (6 bases). Germline V gene lookup returns CDR1 SGHDT and CDR2 YYEEEE. The CDR3 is made up of 12 amino acids. V shed 4 bases and J shed 6 bases, with 10 bases lying between them. This CDR3 reads CASSGDNDGYTF. The CDR3 bases are TGTGCCAGCAGCGGGGACAACGATGGCTACACCTTC.

This chain connects TRBV7-9 to TRBJ1-2, with a possible D match to TRBD1 (5 bases). Germline lookup yields CDR1 SEHNR and CDR2 FQNEAQ (reference sequence). V lost 0 bases to trimming and J lost 5 bases, with 22 bases between them. There are 18 residues in the CDR3. DNA of the CDR3: TGTGCCAGCAGCTTAGCGCAAAGGTCAGGGTTCCCACCTTATGGCTACACCTTC. Its translation is CASSLAQRSGFPPYGYTF.

This clone appeared a single time. The V gene is TRBV6-6, the J gene TRBJ1-2, with D maybe TRBD1 (5 bases). The CDR3 has 15 residues. Trimming shortened V by 5 bases and J by 6 bases, and 19 bases separated the two germline ends. CDR1 and CDR2 (germline): MNHNY, SVGAGI (reference sequence). The DNA for the CDR3 is TGTGCCAGCAGTGGGACTTTGCTTAACTTTAATGGCTACACCTTC. Encoded protein: CASSGTLLNFNGYTF.

The rearrangement uses TRBV27 and TRBJ2-7; 9 nucleotides align to TRBD2. The germline gives CDR1 MNHEY, CDR2 SMNVEV (reference sequence). The CDR3 extends over 16 amino acids. Germline trimming cut 1 base from V and 5 bases from J; bases unmatched to any gene: 9. CDR3 nucleotides: TGTGCCAGCAGTTTATGGGGACTAGCCGATTCCAACGAGCAGTACTTC. Translation gives CASSLWGLADSNEQYF.

The genes are TRBV5-1 and TRBJ1-3; the D is unclear. The germline CDR1 and CDR2 sequences are SGHRS and YFSETQ. The CDR3 runs 13 residues. V was shortened by 4 bases and J by 6 bases, with 11 bases between the two germline ends. The CDR3 nucleotides are TGCGCCAGCAGCCCAGATGACATAAACACCATATATTTT. This translates into CASSPDDINTIYF. The full variable domain, rest sourced from reference TRBV5-1 and TRBJ1-3, is KAGVTQTPRYLIKTRGQQVTLSCSPISGHRSVSWYQQTPGQGLQFLFEYFSETQRNKGNFPGRFSGRQFSNSRSEMNVSTLELGDSALYLCASSPDDINTIYFGEGSWLTVV.

Concerning this clone itself: At one of its ends the junction is not consistent with the germline gene, which may arise from a read error. The V call is TRBV7-9, the J call TRBJ1-5; D ambiguous. The V gene's germline CDR1 is SEHNR and CDR2 FQNEAQ (reference sequence). The CDR3 loop spans 13 amino acids. CDR3 coding DNA: TGTGCCAGCAGGTTAGGTAACAATCAGCCCCAGCATTTT. Translated: CASRLGNNQPQHF. The whole variable domain, filled in from reference TRBV7-9 and TRBJ1-5, reads DTGVSQNPRHKITKRGQNVTFRCDPISEHNRLYWYRQTLGQGPEFLTYFQNEAQLEKSRLLSDRFSAERPKGSFSTLEIQRTEQGDSAMYLCASRLGNNQPQHFGDGTRLSIL.

J is TRBJ1-2 and V is TRBV10-2; D possibly corresponds to TRBD1 (6 bases). V shed 6 bases and J shed 4 bases, with 18 bases lying between them. Germline-derived CDR1 and CDR2 are WSHSY and SAAADI. The CDR3 contains 15 residues. CDR3 sequence: CASRRTVLWSYGYTF. CDR3 bases: TGCGCCAGCAGACGGACAGTCCTATGGTCCTATGGCTACACCTTC.

This chain links TRBV3-1 (or the pseudogene TRBV3-2) with TRBJ1-1; TRBD1 matches 11 bases. The CDR3 spans 17 residues. Looked up from germline, CDR1 is LGHDT and CDR2 is YNNKEL (reference sequence). Trimming removed 4 bases from V and 3 bases from J; junction bases left unmatched: 10. The CDR3 nucleotides are TGTGCCAGCAGCCGGGTCCCGGGACAGGGGGACGACACTGAAGCTTTCTTT. Protein product: CASSRVPGQGDDTEAFF.

This clone was observed a few times. The chain combines TRBV19 with TRBJ1-3; D unresolved. From germline, CDR1 is LNHDA and CDR2 SQIVND (reference sequence). CDR3 length equals 17 residues. Trimming removed 5 bases from V and 0 bases from J, with 17 bases in between. The CDR3 spells CASSVYSGFNSGNTIYF. The CDR3, as DNA: TGTGCCAGTAGTGTCTACAGCGGGTTTAACTCTGGAAACACCATATATTTT.

The CDR3 sequence: CASRDPGDPYEQYF. Written as DNA, the CDR3 is TGTGCCAGCAGGGACCCGGGAGACCCCTACGAGCAGTACTTC. The chain joins TRBV2 to TRBJ2-7, with D perhaps matching TRBD2 (6 bases). CDR3 length: 14 residues. V lost 6 bases and J 2 bases, leaving 14 bases between the germline ends. CDR1 and CDR2 from the germline V gene are SNHLY and FYNNEI.

V gene TRBV27 combines with J gene TRBJ1-4; 7 nucleotides agree with TRBD1. The CDR3 covers 14 residues. Germline lookup yields CDR1 MNHEY and CDR2 SMNVEV (reference sequence). V lost 4 bases, J lost 5 bases, and 4 bases stayed unmatched. The DNA for the CDR3 is TGTGCCAGCAGTTCGGGCAGGGGGAATGAAAAACTGTTTTTT. This translates into CASSSGRGNEKLFF.

The CDR3 is CASSLGQVNTEAFF. The CDR3 region has the DNA TGTGCCAGCAGCTTGGGGCAGGTGAACACTGAAGCTTTCTTT. The V gene is TRBV5-6, the J gene TRBJ1-1, with D unresolved. Trimming shortened V by 0 bases and J by 0 bases, and 6 bases separated the two germline ends. CDR1 SGHDT and CDR2 YYEEEE come from the germline V gene. The CDR3 is 14 residues long.

This clone has a single count. This chain uses TRBV4-1 with TRBJ2-5; 9 bases are shared with TRBD2. Germline assignment: CDR1 MGHRA and CDR2 YSYEKL. The CDR3 extends over 16 amino acids. The junction had 3 bases not matched to a gene; V was cut back by 0 bases and J by 1 base. CDR3: CASSQDERGVQETQYF. The CDR3 DNA is TGCGCCAGCAGCCAAGACGAGCGGGGGGTCCAAGAGACCCAGTACTTC.

This sequence joins TRBV2 and TRBJ2-3, with D possibly TRBD1 on 5 matching bases. CDR3 length equals 14 residues. CDR1 and CDR2 from the germline V gene are SNHLY and FYNNEI. V shed 5 bases and J shed 0 bases, with 9 bases lying between them. The CDR3 loop reads CASSWTLSTDTQYF. The CDR3 DNA reads as TGTGCCAGCAGTTGGACACTGAGCACAGATACGCAGTATTTT.

The chain recombines TRBV2 with TRBJ1-4; unclear D gene. The CDR3 runs to 15 residues. The germline CDR1 and CDR2 sequences are SNHLY and FYNNEI. Trimming cost V 6 bases and J 7 bases, with 18 bases left between them. The CDR3 protein is CASSLVGSEIEKLFF. The CDR3 DNA reads TGTGCCAGCAGCCTAGTAGGCAGTGAGATTGAAAAACTGTTTTTT.